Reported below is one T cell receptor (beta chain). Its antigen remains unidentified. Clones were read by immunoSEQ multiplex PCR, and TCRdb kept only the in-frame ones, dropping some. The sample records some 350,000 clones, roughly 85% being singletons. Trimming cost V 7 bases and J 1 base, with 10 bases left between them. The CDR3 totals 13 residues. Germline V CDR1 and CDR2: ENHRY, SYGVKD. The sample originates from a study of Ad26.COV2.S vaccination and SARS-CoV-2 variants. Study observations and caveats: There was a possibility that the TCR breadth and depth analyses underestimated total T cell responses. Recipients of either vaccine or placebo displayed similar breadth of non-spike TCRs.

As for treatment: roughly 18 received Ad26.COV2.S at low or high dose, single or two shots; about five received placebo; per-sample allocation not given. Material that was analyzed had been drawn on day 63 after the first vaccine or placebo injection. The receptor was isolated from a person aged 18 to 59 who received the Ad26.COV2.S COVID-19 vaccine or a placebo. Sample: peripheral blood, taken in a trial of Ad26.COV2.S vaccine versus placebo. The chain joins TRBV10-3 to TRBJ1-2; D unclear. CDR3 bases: TGTGCCATCACCGGGGAATATAACTATGGCTACACCTTC. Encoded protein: CAITGEYNYGYTF.